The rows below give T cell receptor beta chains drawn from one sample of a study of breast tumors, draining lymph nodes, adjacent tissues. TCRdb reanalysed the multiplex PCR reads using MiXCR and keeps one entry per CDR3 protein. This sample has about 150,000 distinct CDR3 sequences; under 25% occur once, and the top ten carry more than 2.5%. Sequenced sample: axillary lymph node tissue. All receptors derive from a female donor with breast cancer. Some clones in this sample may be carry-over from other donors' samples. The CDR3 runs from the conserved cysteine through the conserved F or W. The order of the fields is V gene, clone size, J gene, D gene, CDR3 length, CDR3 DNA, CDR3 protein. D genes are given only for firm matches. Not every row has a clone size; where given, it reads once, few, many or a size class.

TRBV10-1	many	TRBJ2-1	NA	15	TGCGCCAGCAGTGAGTCGCCGGGGGCGTACAATGAGCAGTTCTTC	CASSESPGAYNEQFF
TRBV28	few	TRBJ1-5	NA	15	TGTGCCAGCAACACGGGGGGGTATAGCAATCAGCCCCAGCATTTT	CASNTGGYSNQPQHF
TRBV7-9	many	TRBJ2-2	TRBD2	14	TGTGCCAGCAGCCATCCGGGACTAGCCGGGGAGCTGTTTTTT	CASSHPGLAGELFF
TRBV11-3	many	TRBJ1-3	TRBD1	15	TGTGCCAGCAGCTTATTGACAGGGGCTGGAAACACCATATATTTT	CASSLLTGAGNTIYF
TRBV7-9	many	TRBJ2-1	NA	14	TGTGCCAGCAGCCTCCATGGGCCATACAATGAGCAGTTCTTC	CASSLHGPYNEQFF
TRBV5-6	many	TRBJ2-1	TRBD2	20	TGTGCCAGCAGCAGCTTCGGACTAGCGGGAGGGCCGAGCTCCTACAATGAGCAGTTCTTC	CASSSFGLAGGPSSYNEQFF
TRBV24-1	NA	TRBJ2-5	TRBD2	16	TGTGCCACCAGTGAGCGGGGACTAGCGGGAGCAGAGACCCAGTACTTC	CATSERGLAGAETQYF
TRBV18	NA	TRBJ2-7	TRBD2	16	TGTGCCAGCTCACCCCTTCCTAGCGGGGTCTCCTACGAGCAGTACTTC	CASSPLPSGVSYEQYF
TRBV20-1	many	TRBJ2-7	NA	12	TGCAGTGCTAGGTCCGACGGATACGAGCAGTACTTC	CSARSDGYEQYF
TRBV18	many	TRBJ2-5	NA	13	TGTGCCAGCTCACCATTAGGGAGAGAGACCCAGTACTTC	CASSPLGRETQYF
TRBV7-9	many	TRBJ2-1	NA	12	TGTGCCAGCAGCTTAGCCGGTTTGGAGCAGTTCTTC	CASSLAGLEQFF
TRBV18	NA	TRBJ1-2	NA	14	TGTGCCAGCTCACCCTCGACGGACAACTATGGCTACACCTTC	CASSPSTDNYGYTF
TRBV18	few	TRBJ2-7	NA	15	TGTGCCAGCTCACCAATTTCAAGTCCTCATTACGAGCAGTACTTC	CASSPISSPHYEQYF
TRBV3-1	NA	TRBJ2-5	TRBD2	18	TGTGCCAGCAGCCAAGAATCGGGGACTAGCGGGTGGCAAGAGACCCAGTACTTC	CASSQESGTSGWQETQYF
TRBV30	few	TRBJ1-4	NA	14	TGTGCCTGGAGTGAGGGCAGGGGCGGGGAAAAACTGTTTTTT	CAWSEGRGGEKLFF
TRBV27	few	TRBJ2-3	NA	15	TGTGCCAGCAGTTCGAGGAGGGGGCTCATAGATACGCAGTATTTT	CASSSRRGLIDTQYF
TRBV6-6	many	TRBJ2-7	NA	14	TGTGCCAGCAGGGGCCCGCGGGACGCCTACGAGCAGTACTTC	CASRGPRDAYEQYF
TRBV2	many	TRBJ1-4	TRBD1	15	TGTGCCAGCAGGTTCCGGGACAGGGGGAATGAAAAACTGTTTTTT	CASRFRDRGNEKLFF
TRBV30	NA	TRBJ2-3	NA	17	TGTGCCTGGTTCGACAGGGGACTAGGGTTCGGCACAGATACGCAGTATTTT	CAWFDRGLGFGTDTQYF
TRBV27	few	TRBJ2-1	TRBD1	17	TGTGCCAGCAGCCTTAACCAGGGACAGGGATCTTACAATGAGCAGTTCTTC	CASSLNQGQGSYNEQFF
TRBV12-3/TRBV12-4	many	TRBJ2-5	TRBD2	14	TGTGCCAGCAGCCGGACTAGCCTACAAGAGACCCAGTACTTC	CASSRTSLQETQYF
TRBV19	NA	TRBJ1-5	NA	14	TGTGCCAGTAGTCCGACAGGTAGCAATCAGCCCCAGCATTTT	CASSPTGSNQPQHF
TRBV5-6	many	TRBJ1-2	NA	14	TGTGCCAGCAGCCCCGAACCCCGGGGGCAGGGCTACACCTTC	CASSPEPRGQGYTF
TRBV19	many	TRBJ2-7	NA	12	TGTGCCAGTAGTATGTGGCTGGGAGAGCAGTACTTC	CASSMWLGEQYF
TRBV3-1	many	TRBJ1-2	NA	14	TGTGCCAGCAGCCCCCGGGGAGGGACGGGTGGCTACACCTTC	CASSPRGGTGGYTF
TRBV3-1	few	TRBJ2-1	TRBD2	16	TGTGCCAGCAGCCAAGGCGCCCCTAGCGGGACCAGATCGCTGTTCTTC	CASSQGAPSGTRSLFF
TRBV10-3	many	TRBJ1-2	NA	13	TGTGCCATCAGTGCAGCTCCTAACTATGGCTACACCTTC	CAISAAPNYGYTF
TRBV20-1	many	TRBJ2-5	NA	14	TGCAGTGCTCTAGGGACCCACAGCGCCGAGACCCAGTACTTC	CSALGTHSAETQYF
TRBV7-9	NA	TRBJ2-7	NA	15	TGTGCCAGCAGCTTAGCGGAGCCGACATCCTACGAGCAGTACTTC	CASSLAEPTSYEQYF
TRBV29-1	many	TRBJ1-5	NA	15	TGCAGCGTTGAGCACGGAGAAGATAGCAATCAGCCCCAGCATTTT	CSVEHGEDSNQPQHF
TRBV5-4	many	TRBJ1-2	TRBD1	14	TGTGCCAGCAGCTACGGACAGGGTGACTATGGCTACACCTTC	CASSYGQGDYGYTF
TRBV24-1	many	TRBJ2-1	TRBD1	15	TGTGCCACCAGTAGCCGGACAGGGGTGCACAATGAGCAGTTCTTC	CATSSRTGVHNEQFF
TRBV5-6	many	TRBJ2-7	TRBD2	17	TGTGCCAGCAGCTTGCTCCAGGGACTAAGGGCCCCCTACGAGCAGTACTTC	CASSLLQGLRAPYEQYF
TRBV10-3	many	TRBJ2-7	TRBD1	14	TGTGCCATCAGCCCTGTGGGACAGGGCTACGAGCAGTACTTC	CAISPVGQGYEQYF
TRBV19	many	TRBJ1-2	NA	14	TGTGCCAGCCATCTCTACCACGTGACCTATGGCTACACCTTC	CASHLYHVTYGYTF
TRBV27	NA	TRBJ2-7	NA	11	TGTGCCGGCAGTCGGGGCTACGAGCAGTACTTC	CAGSRGYEQYF
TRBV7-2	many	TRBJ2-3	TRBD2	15	TGTGCCAGCAGCTTGACTAGCACAAGCACAGATACGCAGTATTTT	CASSLTSTSTDTQYF